This paragraph reports one T cell receptor beta chain. It has no known antigen specificity. No base quality information exists; no much larger clone differs at one position. The data originate from a study of OX40 agonist ivuxolimab in advanced cancers. General notes on the study: The costimulatory receptor OX40 (CD134) was targeted by ivuxolimab, a fully human IgG2 agonistic monoclonal antibody. Peripheral TCRbeta sequencing aimed to test whether ivuxolimab altered TCR sequence diversity and caused clonal T-cell expansion. A male proportion of around 83% and a mean age of approximately 62 years, ranging from about 20 to 80, were recorded for the dose-escalation cohort. Among the approximately 54 dose-escalation patients, some 20 had hepatocellular carcinoma, around 15 melanoma, 9 renal cell carcinoma and 9 head and neck cancer. Three dose-escalation patients achieved partial responses, one with hepatocellular carcinoma and two with cutaneous melanoma. Prior anti-PD-1, anti-PD-L1 or anti-CTLA-4 therapy was permitted, and checkpoint inhibitors had been received by roughly 40% of dose-escalation patients. Intravenous ivuxolimab was administered to patients every 2 weeks at six dose levels: 0.01, 0.1, 0.3, 1.5, 3 and 10 mg/kg. The paper describes the monotherapy dose-escalation part (N = 52 patients) of the phase I trial of ivuxolimab. Study-level results and caveats: In partial responders in the 0.1-3.0 mg/kg groups, normalized peripheral clonal expansion was found to be among the lowest, especially among CD8+ T cells. On average, CD8+ T cells showed more expanded clones than CD4+ T cells after ivuxolimab. Low levels of normalized T-cell clonal expansion were also seen in some patients who did not respond. The antigen specificity of the clonally expanded peripheral T cells was not determined. Clonal expansion of both CD4+ and CD8+ blood T cells was observed from baseline to week 6 at doses 0.1 to 3.0 mg/kg.

Patients with autoimmune disease history or receiving systemic immunosuppression were excluded from the trial. Peripheral blood for TCR sequencing was collected from all dose cohorts at baseline, on cycle 4 day 1, and on cycle 7 day 1. Samples were obtained from an open-label, multicenter, first-in-human phase I dose-escalation trial of ivuxolimab. Adults with locally advanced or metastatic melanoma, renal cell, hepatocellular, or head and neck squamous cell carcinoma were enrolled in the trial. Before TCR sequencing, CD4+ T cells and CD8+ T cells were sorted from peripheral blood as separate populations. Genomic DNA was extracted from sorted cells for sequencing of the TCRbeta CDR3 region. The immunoSEQ Assay was used for sequencing of TCRbeta CDR3 regions. TCRdb limited this immuneACCESS table to in-frame rearrangements with V and J called. A share of clones is missing; checked studies link under half to unresolved V genes, and the rest is unexplained. In this sample the table shows some 40,000 clones, approximately 90% of which occur a single time. The top ten hold about 0.6% of the sample.

V was cut back by 3 bases and J by 10 bases, leaving a gap of 9 bases between them. The CDR3 sequence holds 12 residues, the cysteine and phenylalanine included. This entry keeps only the CDR3 DNA: 36 bases, framed from base 1. Reading the germline V gene (reference sequence) gives CDR1 MNHEY and CDR2 SMNVEV. The sequence was obtained from an adult with an advanced solid tumor such as melanoma, head and neck, liver or kidney cancer. The material was CD4+ or CD8+ T cells sorted from blood, obtained in a trial of the OX40 agonist ivuxolimab. The chain employs TRBV27 and TRBJ1-4; matching of 6 bases hints at TRBD1 as the D gene. The sequenced DNA is TGTGCCAGCAGTTTGCTAGGGGGAAAACTGTTTTTT. This translates into CASSLLGGKLFF.